A single sample is the source of the 29 T cell receptor beta chains below, sequenced in a study of T cells in Graves' hyperthyroidism and ophthalmopathy. Researchers amplified the TCR beta CDR3 regions from RNA transcripts. Carried out on the TCR CDR3, a first-round RT-PCR used the HTBI primer set. Each CDR3 protein gets one entry after TCRdb re-called the multiplex PCR reads with MiXCR. The repertoire has about 640,000 distinct CDR3 sequences, around 13% of them found once; the top ten carry roughly an eighth. Material: blood. Source of these receptors: a woman between 50 and 59 years old with Graves' ophthalmopathy.

This clonotype was counted at least ten times. This sequence joins TRBV6-1 and TRBJ2-7; D is possibly TRBD1 or TRBD2 (5 bases each). V was shortened by 8 bases and J by 6 bases, with 17 bases between the two germline ends. The length of the CDR3 is 13 residues. Germline CDR1 reads MNHNS; CDR2 reads SASEGT. The DNA for the CDR3 is TGTGCCAGCGTACTGGCGGCTGGGGGCGAGCAGTACTTC. Amino acids: CASVLAAGGEQYF.

A few counts support this clonotype. V and J are TRBV4-1 and TRBJ2-7; D call uncertain. The CDR3 has 15 residues. Germline CDR1 and CDR2: MGHRA and YSYEKL. Trimming cost V 1 base and J 1 base, with 11 bases left between them. In DNA, the CDR3 is TGCGCCAGCAGCCAAGTCCCGATATGGTCCTACGAGCAGTACTTC. Its translation: CASSQVPIWSYEQYF.

This clonotype has only a few counts. The chain couples TRBV11-2 to TRBJ1-3, with 8 nucleotides matching TRBD1. CDR1 is SGHAT, CDR2 FQNNGV, per germline. Unmatched junction bases numbered 0, after V lost 0 bases and J lost 2 bases. CDR3 length: 15 residues. The CDR3 DNA sequence: TGTGCCAGCAGCTTAGAGGACAGGGCTGGAAACACCATATATTTT. Its translation is CASSLEDRAGNTIYF.

In its sample, this clonotype was seen many times. The rearrangement links TRBV5-4 to TRBJ2-7; D is perhaps TRBD1 (7 bases). Trimming cost V 3 bases and J 5 bases, with 18 bases left between them. This CDR3 has 15 residues. Germline-derived CDR1 and CDR2 are SGHNT and YYREEE (reference sequence). The CDR3 DNA follows: TGTGCCAGCAGCTCCCGACAGGGAGGTCAGGACGAGCAGTACTTC. As protein: CASSSRQGGQDEQYF.

In this sample, this clonotype turned up many times. The rearrangement joins TRBV10-3 to TRBJ2-2, with 13 bases matching TRBD2. CDR3 size: 17 residues. V lost 2 bases, J lost 0 bases, and 0 bases stayed unmatched. CDR1 and CDR2 (germline): ENHRY, SYGVKD. The CDR3 DNA reads as TGTGCCATCAGTGAGGGACTAGCGGGAGCGAACACCGGGGAGCTGTTTTTT. Amino acid sequence: CAISEGLAGANTGELFF.

The chain recombines TRBV12-3 or TRBV12-4 with TRBJ2-2, with 12 bases fitting TRBD2. After removal of 2 bases from V and 9 bases from J, the junction contained 10 bases not matched to a gene. The CDR3 contains 17 residues. CDR3 amino acids: CASSLLASGRAVRELFF. Written as DNA, the CDR3 is TGTGCCAGCAGTTTATTGGCTAGCGGGAGGGCCGTCCGGGAGCTGTTTTTT.

This clonotype was seen ten or more times. This CDR3 is CASRRTSIDYNEQFF. Here the CDR3 DNA reads TGTGCCAGCAGGCGGACTAGCATCGATTACAATGAGCAGTTCTTC. The chain links TRBV12-3 or TRBV12-4 to TRBJ2-1; TRBD2 matches 8 bases. Trimming took 6 bases from V and 4 from J; bases not matched to a gene: 8. The CDR3 spans 15 residues.

V usage is TRBV7-3 and J usage is TRBJ2-3; D may be TRBD2 (5 bases). V was shortened by 1 base and J by 1 base, with 9 bases between the two germline ends. The CDR3 has 15 amino acids. Per germline, CDR1 SGHTA and CDR2 FQGTGA. The CDR3 loop is CASSLKPRGTDTQYF. CDR3 bases: TGTGCCAGCAGCTTAAAACCGCGGGGCACAGATACGCAGTATTTT.

Only a few counts were recorded for this clonotype. The chain is built from TRBV6-2 or TRBV6-3 and TRBJ2-3, with 8 positions matching TRBD1. The V and J ends lost 3 bases and 0 bases, in that order; junction bases with no gene match: 11. The V gene's germline CDR1 is MNHEY and CDR2 SVGEGT. The CDR3 sequence is 18 residues long. In nucleotides, the CDR3 is TGTGCCAGCAGTTATCCCATACAGGGGGAACGTAGCACAGATACGCAGTATTTT. It is translated as CASSYPIQGERSTDTQYF.

This clonotype came up a few times. A read error may be the cause here, since a much bigger clone is one base away. The genes are TRBV28 and TRBJ1-1; D unclear. Germline CDR1 and CDR2: MDHEN and SYDVKM. The CDR3 is 13 amino acids. The CDR3: CASRGSGNTEASF. The CDR3 bases are TGTGCCAGCAGGGGCTCCGGGAACACTGAAGCTTCCTTT. Based on the CDR3 plus reference TRBV28 and TRBJ1-1, the full variable domain is DVKVTQSSRYLVKRTGEKVFLECVQDMDHENMFWYRQDPGLGLRLIYFSYDVKMKEKGDIPEGYSVSREKKERFSLILESASTNQTSMYLCASRGSGNTEASFGQGTRLTVV.

This clonotype was seen repeatedly, ten times or more. The chain uses TRBV18 and TRBJ1-5; D is perhaps TRBD1 (5 bases). V was cut by 2 bases and J by 5 bases, with 10 bases left in between. This CDR3 is 14 amino acids long. Germline CDR1 KGHSH, CDR2 LQKENI. The CDR3 nucleotides read TGTGCCAGCTCACCAAACACAGGAGATCAGCCCCAGCATTTT. Its protein product is CASSPNTGDQPQHF.

This clonotype showed up many times. V and J are TRBV6-1 and TRBJ2-2; D is ambiguous. Trimming shortened V by 6 bases and J by 4 bases, and 9 bases separated the two germline ends. This CDR3 spans 13 amino acids. CDR1 is MNHNS, CDR2 SASEGT, per germline. The CDR3 nucleotides read TGTGCCAGCAGACTACGATCCACCGGGGAGCTGTTTTTT. Amino acid sequence: CASRLRSTGELFF.

There are many counts of this clonotype. The chain has TRBV11-3 and TRBJ2-7; 10 positions match TRBD1. Germline V gene lookup returns CDR1 SGHNT and CDR2 YENEEA. V gave up 5 bases and J gave up 3 bases; unmatched junction bases: 4. The CDR3 is 14 residues long. This CDR3 reads CASSPWTGGYEQYF. The CDR3 coding sequence is TGTGCCAGCAGCCCCTGGACAGGGGGCTACGAGCAGTACTTC.

This clonotype appeared many times. In DNA, the CDR3 is TGTGCCAGCACCTGGGGGACTTCCAGGGGGAATGAGCAGTTCTTC. Translating gives CASTWGTSRGNEQFF. The rearrangement uses TRBV12-3 or TRBV12-4 and TRBJ2-1, with D possibly being TRBD1 (7 bases). The CDR3 extends over 15 amino acids. Trimming took off 7 bases at V and 7 bases at J, with 20 bases between the two ends.

This clonotype was counted ten times or more. This chain joins TRBV5-1 and TRBJ2-2; no firm D call. The CDR3 contains 16 residues. Looked up from germline, CDR1 is SGHRS and CDR2 is YFSETQ. Between the trimmed V and J ends, which lost 3 bases and 3 bases, there was a span of 15 bases. CDR3: CASSSDTTIYTGELFF. CDR3 in DNA: TGCGCCAGCAGCTCCGACACAACCATTTACACCGGGGAGCTGTTTTTT. Filled out from reference TRBV5-1 and TRBJ2-2, the complete variable domain reads KAGVTQTPRYLIKTRGQQVTLSCSPISGHRSVSWYQQTPGQGLQFLFEYFSETQRNKGNFPGRFSGRQFSNSRSEMNVSTLELGDSALYLCASSSDTTIYTGELFFGEGSRLTVL.

The chain is built from TRBV15 and TRBJ1-2; 9 nucleotides align to TRBD1. Germline assignment: CDR1 LNHNV and CDR2 YYDKDF (reference sequence). Trimming at V came to 7 bases and at J to 6 bases, leaving 6 bases not matched to a gene. The CDR3 runs to 13 residues. CDR3 residues: CATNAGTGNGYTF. CDR3 bases: TGTGCCACCAACGCCGGGACAGGGAATGGCTACACCTTC.

This clonotype was seen ten or more times. The gene calls are TRBV30 and TRBJ1-1, with D perhaps matching TRBD1 (5 bases). Germline-derived CDR1 and CDR2 are GTSNPN and SVGIG (reference sequence). Trimming took 3 bases from V and 3 from J, leaving 8 bases between them. CDR3 length: 12 residues. CDR3 DNA: TGTGCCTGGAGCAGGGTCTACACTGAAGCTTTCTTT. Protein: CAWSRVYTEAFF.

J is TRBJ2-2 and V is TRBV7-9; no clear D. Germline V gene data show CDR1 as SEHNR and CDR2 as FQNEAQ (reference sequence). The CDR3 loop spans 11 amino acids. V was pared by 8 bases and J by 5 bases, with 6 bases between. CDR3: CASLQTGELFF. CDR3 coding DNA: TGTGCCAGCCTGCAGACCGGGGAGCTGTTTTTT.

The chain recombines TRBV19 with TRBJ1-2; 7 nucleotides match TRBD1. The V gene's germline CDR1 is LNHDA and CDR2 SQIVND (reference sequence). Unmatched junction bases numbered 13, after V lost 2 bases and J lost 7 bases. The CDR3 contains 16 residues. CDR3 bases: TGTGCCAGTAGTATAAGGGACAGCCTGTTCCGTGGTGGCTACACCTTC. Translating gives CASSIRDSLFRGGYTF.

This clonotype came up many times. V gene TRBV20-1 combines with J gene TRBJ2-7, with 11 bases aligning to TRBD2. This CDR3 contains 14 residues. Germline lookup yields CDR1 DFQATT and CDR2 SNEGSKA (reference sequence). V gave up 2 bases and J gave up 4 bases; unmatched junction bases: 4. The DNA for the CDR3 is TGCAGTGCTAGACGGACTAGCGGGCCATACGAGCAGTACTTC. It translates to CSARRTSGPYEQYF.

This clonotype showed up many times. The rearrangement joins TRBV6-1 to TRBJ2-1, with 9 bases that match TRBD2. This CDR3 has 13 residues. CDR1 MNHNS and CDR2 SASEGT come from the germline V gene. The ends lost 6 bases at V and 10 bases at J; junction bases unmatched: 7. CDR3 bases: TGTGCCAGCAGACGGGGACTAGCTTCAGAGCAGTTCTTC. Encoded protein: CASRRGLASEQFF.

V and J are TRBV29-1 and TRBJ2-7, with 7 bases matching TRBD1. Germline values: CDR1 SQVTM, CDR2 ANQGSEA. The CDR3 sequence is 12 residues long. V lost 4 bases to trimming and J lost 4 bases; unmatched junction nucleotides: 4. Here the CDR3 reads CSVAQGRYEQYF. CDR3 nucleotides: TGCAGCGTTGCACAGGGGAGATACGAGCAGTACTTC.

This clonotype showed up just a few times. This chain uses TRBV24-1 with TRBJ2-1, with D uncertain. The germline V and J ends were trimmed by 2 bases and 4 bases, with 5 bases remaining between them. Germline assignment: CDR1 KGHDR and CDR2 SFDVKD. The CDR3 consists of 13 residues. CDR3 protein: CATSDSLYNEQFF. In nucleotides, the CDR3 is TGTGCCACCAGTGATTCACTATACAATGAGCAGTTCTTC.

The rearrangement links TRBV4-2 to TRBJ2-3, with TRBD2 matching over 8 bases. Germline trimming cut 0 bases from V and 3 bases from J; bases unmatched to any gene: 5. The CDR3 consists of 16 residues. CDR1 is LGHNA, CDR2 YNFKEQ, per germline. CDR3 DNA sequence: TGTGCCAGCAGCCAAGAAACAGCGGGAGTTACAGATACGCAGTATTTT. It yields the protein CASSQETAGVTDTQYF.

The chain carries TRBV29-1 and TRBJ1-1; no clear D gene. Trimming removed 8 bases from V and 0 bases from J, with 19 bases in between. Germline lookup yields CDR1 SQVTM and CDR2 ANQGSEA. This CDR3 is 15 amino acids long. The CDR3 protein is CSTRGGWGMNTEAFF. DNA for the CDR3: TGCAGCACCCGGGGTGGATGGGGAATGAACACTGAAGCTTTCTTT.

This clonotype occurred many times. This chain connects TRBV12-5 to TRBJ2-7; 9 bases match TRBD1. Losses at the gene ends were 5 bases for V and 5 bases for J; bases not matched to a gene: 10. This CDR3 region has 15 residues. The V gene's germline CDR1 is LGHNT and CDR2 FRNRAP. The CDR3 nucleotides are TGTGCTAGTGGTCAAGCCGGGACAGGGACTGACGAGCAGTACTTC. It specifies CASGQAGTGTDEQYF.

This clonotype occurred many times. This sequence joins TRBV7-8 and TRBJ2-1; weak D call: TRBD2 (6 bases). There are 14 residues in the CDR3. CDR1 and CDR2 from the germline V gene are SGHVS and FQNEAQ. Trimming cost V 5 bases and J 5 bases, with 13 bases left between them. CDR3 loop: CASSRDPGDNEQFF. The CDR3 DNA sequence: TGTGCCAGCAGCCGGGACCCGGGGGACAATGAGCAGTTCTTC.

This clonotype was found a few times. A much larger clone differs from this one at a single base, so this may be a read error. This rearrangement joins TRBV15 to TRBJ2-7, with D hard to call. Germline-derived CDR1 and CDR2 are LNHNV and YYDKDF (reference sequence). This CDR3 comprises 12 residues. CDR3 nucleotide sequence: TGTGCCACCAGCAGAGCTGGGGAAAAGCAGTCCTTC. Amino acid sequence: CATSRAGEKQSF.

The CDR3 sequence: CASRVSNSYEQYF. The CDR3 region has the DNA TGTGCCAGCAGAGTGAGTAACTCCTACGAGCAGTACTTC. The chain combines TRBV6-5 with TRBJ2-7; D gene unclear. The CDR3 spans 13 residues. Per the germline V gene, CDR1 is MNHEY and CDR2 is SVGAGI. Between the trimmed V and J ends, which lost 6 bases and 0 bases, there was a span of 9 bases.